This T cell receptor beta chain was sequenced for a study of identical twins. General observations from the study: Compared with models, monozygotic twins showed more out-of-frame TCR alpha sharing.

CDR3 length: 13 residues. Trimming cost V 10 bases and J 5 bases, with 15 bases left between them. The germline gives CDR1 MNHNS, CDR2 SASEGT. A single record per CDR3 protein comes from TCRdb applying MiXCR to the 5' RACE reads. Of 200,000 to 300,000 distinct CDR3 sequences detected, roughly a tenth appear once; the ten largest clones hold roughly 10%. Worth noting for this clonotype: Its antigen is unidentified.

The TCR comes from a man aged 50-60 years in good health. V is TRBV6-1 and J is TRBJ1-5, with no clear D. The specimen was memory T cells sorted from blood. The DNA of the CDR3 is TGTGCCACCGGACGACCCAGCGATCAGCCCCAGCATTTT. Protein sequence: CATGRPSDQPQHF.